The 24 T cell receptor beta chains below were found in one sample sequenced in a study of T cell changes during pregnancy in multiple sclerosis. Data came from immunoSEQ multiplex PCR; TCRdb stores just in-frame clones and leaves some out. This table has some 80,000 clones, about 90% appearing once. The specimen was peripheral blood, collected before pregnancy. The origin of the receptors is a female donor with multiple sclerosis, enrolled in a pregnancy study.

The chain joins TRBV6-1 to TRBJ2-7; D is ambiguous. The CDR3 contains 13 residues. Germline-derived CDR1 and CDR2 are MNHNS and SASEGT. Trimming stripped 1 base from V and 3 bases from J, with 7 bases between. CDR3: CASSEGLYYEQYF. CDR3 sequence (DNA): TGTGCCAGCAGTGAAGGGCTTTACTACGAGCAGTACTTC.

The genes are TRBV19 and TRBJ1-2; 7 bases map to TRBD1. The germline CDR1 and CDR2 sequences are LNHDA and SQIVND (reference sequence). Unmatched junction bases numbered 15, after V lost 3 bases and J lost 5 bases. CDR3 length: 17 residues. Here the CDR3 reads CASSITGQETLHYGYTF. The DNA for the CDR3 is TGTGCCAGTAGTATTACTGGACAGGAGACCCTTCATTATGGCTACACCTTC.

The CDR3 reads CASSLGPGQGTYEQYF. The CDR3 DNA reads as TGTGCCAGCAGTTTGGGCCCGGGACAGGGCACCTACGAGCAGTACTTC. The chain joins TRBV27 to TRBJ2-7, with 9 bases identical to TRBD1. The CDR3 is made up of 16 amino acids. The junction had 8 bases not matched to a gene; V was cut back by 3 bases and J by 2 bases. Per the germline V gene, CDR1 is MNHEY and CDR2 is SMNVEV (reference sequence).

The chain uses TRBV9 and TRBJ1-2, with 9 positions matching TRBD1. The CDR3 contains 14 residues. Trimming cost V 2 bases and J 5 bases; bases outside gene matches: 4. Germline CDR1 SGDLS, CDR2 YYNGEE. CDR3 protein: CASSVTGGLYGYTF. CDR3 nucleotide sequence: TGTGCCAGCAGCGTGACAGGGGGTTTGTATGGCTACACCTTC.

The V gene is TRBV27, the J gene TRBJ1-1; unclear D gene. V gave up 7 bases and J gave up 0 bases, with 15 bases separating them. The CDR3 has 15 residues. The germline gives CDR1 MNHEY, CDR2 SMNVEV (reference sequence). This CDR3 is CASKLGSGMNTEAFF. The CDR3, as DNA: TGTGCCAGCAAATTGGGTTCGGGGATGAACACTGAAGCTTTCTTT.

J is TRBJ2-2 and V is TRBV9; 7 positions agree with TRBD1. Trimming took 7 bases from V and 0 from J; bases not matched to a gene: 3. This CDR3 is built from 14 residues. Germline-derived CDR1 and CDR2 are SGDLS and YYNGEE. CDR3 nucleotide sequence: TGTGCCAGCGGACAGGCTCCGAACACCGGGGAGCTGTTTTTT. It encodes CASGQAPNTGELFF.

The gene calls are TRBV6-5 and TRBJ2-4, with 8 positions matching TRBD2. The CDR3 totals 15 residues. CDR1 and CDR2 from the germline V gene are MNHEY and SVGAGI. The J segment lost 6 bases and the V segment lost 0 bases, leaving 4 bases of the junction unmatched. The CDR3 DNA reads TGTGCCAGCAGTTACTCTAGCGGGGAGGGAAACATTCAGTACTTC. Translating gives CASSYSSGEGNIQYF.

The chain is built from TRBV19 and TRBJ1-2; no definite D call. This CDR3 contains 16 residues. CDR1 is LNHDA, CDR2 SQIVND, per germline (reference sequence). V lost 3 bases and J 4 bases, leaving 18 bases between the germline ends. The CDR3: CASSINWQAEFYGYTF. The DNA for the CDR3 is TGTGCCAGTAGTATCAATTGGCAGGCCGAGTTCTATGGCTACACCTTC.

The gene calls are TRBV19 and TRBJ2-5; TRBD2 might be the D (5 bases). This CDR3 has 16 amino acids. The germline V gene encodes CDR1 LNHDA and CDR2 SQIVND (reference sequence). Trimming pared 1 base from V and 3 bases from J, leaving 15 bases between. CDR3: CASSIALGLAEETQYF. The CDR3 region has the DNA TGTGCCAGTAGTATAGCATTAGGGCTAGCTGAAGAGACCCAGTACTTC.

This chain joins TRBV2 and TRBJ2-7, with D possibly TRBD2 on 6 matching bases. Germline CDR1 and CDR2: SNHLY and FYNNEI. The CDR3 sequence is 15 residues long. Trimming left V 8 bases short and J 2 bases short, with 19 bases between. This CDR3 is CASAPARGATYEQYF. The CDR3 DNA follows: TGTGCCAGCGCCCCCGCCCGCGGGGCCACCTACGAGCAGTACTTC.

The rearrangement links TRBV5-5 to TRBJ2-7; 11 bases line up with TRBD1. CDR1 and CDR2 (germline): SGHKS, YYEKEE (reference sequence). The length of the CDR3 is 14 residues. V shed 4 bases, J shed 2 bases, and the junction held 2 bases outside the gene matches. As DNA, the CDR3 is TGTGCCAGCAGCCAGGGACAGGGGGCCTACGAGCAGTACTTC. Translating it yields CASSQGQGAYEQYF.

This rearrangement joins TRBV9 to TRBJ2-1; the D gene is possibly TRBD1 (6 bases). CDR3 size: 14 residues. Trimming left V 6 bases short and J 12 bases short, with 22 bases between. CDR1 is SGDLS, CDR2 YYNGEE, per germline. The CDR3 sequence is CASTRRDVMGAQFF. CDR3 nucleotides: TGTGCCAGCACCCGAAGAGATGTTATGGGGGCGCAGTTCTTC.

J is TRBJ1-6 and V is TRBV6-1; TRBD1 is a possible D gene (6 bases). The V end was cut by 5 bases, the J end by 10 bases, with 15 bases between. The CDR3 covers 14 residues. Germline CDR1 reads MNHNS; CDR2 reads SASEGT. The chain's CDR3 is CASSIQGIESPLHF. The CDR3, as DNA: TGTGCCAGCAGTATACAGGGAATCGAGTCACCCCTCCACTTT.

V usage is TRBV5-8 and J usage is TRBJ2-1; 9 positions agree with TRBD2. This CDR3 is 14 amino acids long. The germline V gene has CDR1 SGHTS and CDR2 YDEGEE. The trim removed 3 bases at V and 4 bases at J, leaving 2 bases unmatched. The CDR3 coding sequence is TGTGCCAGCAGCTACCTAGCGGGGTACAATGAGCAGTTCTTC. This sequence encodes CASSYLAGYNEQFF.

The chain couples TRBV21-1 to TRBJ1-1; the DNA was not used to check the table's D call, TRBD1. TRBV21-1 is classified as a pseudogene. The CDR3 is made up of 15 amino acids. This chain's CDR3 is CASSKVKGRGTEAFF. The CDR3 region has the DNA TGTGCCAGCAGCAAAGTCAAGGGAAGGGGGACTGAAGCTTTCTTT.

The DNA for the CDR3 is TGTGCCAGCTTAAGGTTGGGAGGGTTGGACACTGAAGCTTTCTTT. It translates to CASLRLGGLDTEAFF. The chain carries TRBV7-6 and TRBJ1-1; D is undetermined. Germline lookup yields CDR1 SGHVS and CDR2 FNYEAQ. CDR3 length: 15 residues. Deletions cut 8 bases from V and 3 bases from J, with 19 bases between.

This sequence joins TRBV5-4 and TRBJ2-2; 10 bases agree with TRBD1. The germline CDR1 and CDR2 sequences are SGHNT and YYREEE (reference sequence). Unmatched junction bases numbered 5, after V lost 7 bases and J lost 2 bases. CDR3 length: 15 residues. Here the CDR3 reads CASFRQGANTGELFF. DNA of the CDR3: TGTGCCAGCTTCAGACAGGGGGCCAACACCGGGGAGCTGTTTTTT.

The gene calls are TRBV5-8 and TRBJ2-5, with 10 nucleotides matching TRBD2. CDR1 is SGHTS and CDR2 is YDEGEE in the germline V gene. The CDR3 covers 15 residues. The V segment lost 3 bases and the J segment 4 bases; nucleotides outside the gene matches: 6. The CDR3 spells CASSSRASGGETQYF. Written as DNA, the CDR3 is TGTGCCAGCAGCTCGCGGGCTAGCGGGGGAGAGACCCAGTACTTC.

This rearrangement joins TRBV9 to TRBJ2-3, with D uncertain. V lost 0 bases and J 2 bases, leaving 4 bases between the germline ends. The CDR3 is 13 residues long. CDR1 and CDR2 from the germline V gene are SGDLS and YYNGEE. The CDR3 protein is CASSVAITDTQYF. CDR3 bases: TGTGCCAGCAGCGTAGCTATCACAGATACGCAGTATTTT.

CDR3 nucleotides: TGTGCCAGCAAACAGGGGCCCTACAATGAGCAGTTCTTC. Amino acids: CASKQGPYNEQFF. The J gene is TRBJ2-1, the V gene TRBV5-6, with TRBD1 matching 7 bases. The ends lost 6 bases at V and 2 bases at J; junction bases unmatched: 2. The CDR3 runs 13 residues. Germline-derived CDR1 and CDR2 are SGHDT and YYEEEE.

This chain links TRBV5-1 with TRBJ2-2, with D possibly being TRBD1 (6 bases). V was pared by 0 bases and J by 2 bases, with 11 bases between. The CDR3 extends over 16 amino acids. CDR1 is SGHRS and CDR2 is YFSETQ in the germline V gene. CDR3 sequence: CASSLELGANTGELFF. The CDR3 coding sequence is TGCGCCAGCAGCTTGGAGCTGGGGGCAAACACCGGGGAGCTGTTTTTT.

The CDR3 region is CASSSGVRSGGRGLTGELFF. The CDR3 region has the DNA TGTGCCAGCAGCTCCGGAGTTAGGTCAGGGGGCCGGGGCCTCACCGGGGAGCTGTTTTTT. The chain joins TRBV7-8 to TRBJ2-2, with 8 bases matching TRBD1. This CDR3 has 20 amino acids. The germline V gene encodes CDR1 SGHVS and CDR2 FQNEAQ. V was pared by 4 bases and J by 4 bases, with 20 bases of the junction left unmatched.

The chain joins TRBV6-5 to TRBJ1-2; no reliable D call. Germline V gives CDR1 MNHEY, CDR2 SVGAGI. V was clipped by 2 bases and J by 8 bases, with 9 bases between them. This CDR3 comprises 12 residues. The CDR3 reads CASSYIGGGYTF. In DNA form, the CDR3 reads TGTGCCAGCAGTTACATTGGAGGCGGCTACACCTTC.

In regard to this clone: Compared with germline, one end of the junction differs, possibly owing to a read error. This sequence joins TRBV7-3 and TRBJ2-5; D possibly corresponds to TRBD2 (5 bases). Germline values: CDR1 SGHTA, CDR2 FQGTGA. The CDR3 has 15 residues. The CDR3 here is CASSVTPGVGETQYF. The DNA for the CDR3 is TGTGCCAGCAGCGTAACCCCCGGGGTAGGAGAGACCCAGTACTTC.